This TCR beta chain was recorded in a study of T-cell reconstitution after alpha-beta-depleted transplantation in children. Study-level findings and limits: Two months or so post-transplant, alpha-beta T cells reportedly derived from several hundred expanded graft clones. At the one-year point after transplant, T-cell counts and TCRbeta diversity were found to come mostly from T cells that had been newly produced. It was surviving recipient T cells and thymic progenitors that gave some patients high TCRbeta diversity at day 60.

This clonotype was recorded many times. The target antigen is unknown. A library of TCRbeta sequences, prepared with unique molecular identifiers, was generated. From the PCR reads, TCRdb called clonotypes with MiXCR, one entry per CDR3 protein. Seen here are hundreds of thousands of distinct CDR3 sequences, roughly 15% observed once, and the top ten hold 5%. This specimen consisted of PBMCs, mostly from graft donor cells, obtained 360 days after TCRalphabeta/CD19-depleted stem cell transplant. This receptor was taken from a male patient under 18 who had a stem cell transplant for acute lymphoblastic leukemia, so the T cells may come from the graft donor.

CDR3 in amino acids: CASSSIAAASTDTQYF. DNA for the CDR3: TGTGCCAGCAGCTCAATCGCGGCAGCAAGCACAGATACGCAGTATTTT. The chain combines TRBV5-6 with TRBJ2-3; D remains ambiguous. Germline V gene sequence: CDR1 SGHDT, CDR2 YYEEEE. This CDR3 contains 16 residues. V was shortened by 3 bases and J by 0 bases, with 14 bases between the two germline ends. The full variable domain, with the rest looked up from reference TRBV5-6 and TRBJ2-3, is DAGVTQSPTHLIKTRGQQVTLRCSPKSGHDTVSWYQQALGQGPQFIFQYYEEEERQRGNFPDRFSGHQFPNYSSELNVNALLLGDSALYLCASSSIAAASTDTQYFGPGTRLTVL.